The 19 T cell receptor beta chains below all came from one sample that was sequenced in a study of blood T cells in healthy people across ages. A second roughly 7 to 11 cycle PCR used barcoded and J-beta primers. A single record per CDR3 protein comes from TCRdb applying MiXCR to the 5' RACE reads. The sample carries just over 1 million distinct CDR3 sequences, 40% to 55% recorded once. The source material was blood. These receptors all come from a woman in her fifties or sixties in good health.

This chain connects TRBV20-1 to TRBJ1-6, with D possibly TRBD1 on 6 matching bases. Trimming took 1 base from V and 7 from J, leaving 14 bases between them. CDR1 is DFQATT, CDR2 SNEGSKA, per germline (reference sequence). This CDR3 is 15 amino acids long. CDR3 in DNA: TGCAGTGCTAGAGGGGCAGGGGAGTACAATTCACCCCTCCACTTT. Its protein is CSARGAGEYNSPLHF.

This clonotype appeared a few times. The chain uses TRBV6-1 and TRBJ1-1; 7 bases fit TRBD1. The CDR3 runs 17 residues. J lost 1 base, V lost 2 bases, and 10 bases had no gene match. In germline, CDR1 is MNHNS, CDR2 SASEGT. The CDR3 here is CASSEPTGFGRNTEAFF. The CDR3 DNA sequence: TGTGCCAGCAGTGAACCGACAGGGTTTGGGAGGAACACTGAAGCTTTCTTT.

The gene calls are TRBV5-1 and TRBJ2-5, with 7 bases lining up with TRBD1. CDR3 length: 15 residues. With V trimmed by 4 bases and J by 5 bases, 11 bases remained unmatched. From germline, CDR1 is SGHRS and CDR2 YFSETQ. In nucleotides, the CDR3 is TGCGCCAGCAGCGTAACAGGGGCCCCCGGGGAGACCCAGTACTTC. Translated: CASSVTGAPGETQYF.

This clonotype has just a few counts. V usage is TRBV28 and J usage is TRBJ2-1; D is undetermined. Germline lookup yields CDR1 MDHEN and CDR2 SYDVKM. The CDR3 covers 12 residues. V dropped 6 bases and J dropped 7 bases, with 10 bases sitting between them. DNA for the CDR3: TGTGCCAGCAGCATTAACTTGAATGAGCAGTTCTTC. As protein: CASSINLNEQFF.

This clonotype has a handful of counts. The gene calls are TRBV10-3 and TRBJ2-5; the D gene is possibly TRBD1 (6 bases). Trimming took 3 bases from V and 4 from J, leaving 9 bases between them. This CDR3 spans 13 amino acids. CDR1 and CDR2 from the germline V gene are ENHRY and SYGVKD. The CDR3 coding sequence is TGTGCCATCAGTGAAAAACAGGGAGAGACCCAGTACTTC. Amino acid sequence: CAISEKQGETQYF.

Only a few counts were recorded for this clonotype. The rearrangement uses TRBV4-1 and TRBJ2-3, with D uncertain. The CDR3 has 14 residues. The V and J ends lost 4 bases and 9 bases respectively, with 17 bases between them. Germline assignment: CDR1 MGHRA and CDR2 YSYEKL. The CDR3 is CASSPQASLWTQYF. For the CDR3, the DNA is TGCGCCAGCAGCCCCCAGGCCTCGTTGTGGACGCAGTATTTT.

V usage is TRBV10-1 and J usage is TRBJ2-3; D possibly corresponds to TRBD2 (6 bases). This CDR3 is 15 amino acids long. Trimming took 8 bases from V and 7 from J, leaving 22 bases between them. Looked up from germline, CDR1 is WNHNN and CDR2 is SYGVQD (reference sequence). The CDR3 DNA reads TGCGCCAGCTCGTCCGGGACTCCCGATCGGAATACGCAGTATTTT. Its protein product is CASSSGTPDRNTQYF.

This clonotype was detected only a few times. V and J are TRBV20-1 and TRBJ2-5; D is possibly TRBD2 (5 bases). Judging by the DNA end, TRBJ2-7 fits better; the J call may be wrong. Germline loops: CDR1 DFQATT, CDR2 SNEGSKA (reference sequence). The CDR3 spans 14 residues. The chain's CDR3 is CSAPAVGLGYEQYF. As DNA, the CDR3 is TGCAGTGCTCCCGCCGTCGGACTCGGCTACGAGCAGTACTTC.

This clonotype was counted once. The chain links TRBV20-1 to TRBJ2-1; D gene ambiguous. Germline CDR1 reads DFQATT; CDR2 reads SNEGSKA (reference sequence). This CDR3 has 15 residues. V lost 0 bases and J 13 bases, leaving 22 bases between the germline ends. CDR3 loop: CSARDNLRDGQSQFF. The CDR3 nucleotides are TGCAGTGCTAGAGACAACCTGAGAGATGGCCAGTCCCAGTTCTTC.

This clonotype was detected a few times. V is TRBV4-1 and J is TRBJ1-5, with 9 bases lining up with TRBD1. CDR3 size: 16 residues. Germline CDR1 reads MGHRA; CDR2 reads YSYEKL. J was trimmed by 1 base and V by 3 bases; bases with no gene match: 4. The DNA of the CDR3 is TGCGCCAGCAGCCAGACAGGGGGGTCGAGCAATCAGCCCCAGCATTTT. Protein: CASSQTGGSSNQPQHF.

The rearrangement uses TRBV27 and TRBJ2-7; a possible D gene is TRBD2 (5 bases). The CDR3 is made up of 13 amino acids. Germline CDR1 and CDR2: MNHEY and SMNVEV (reference sequence). Trimming shortened V by 5 bases and J by 12 bases, and 20 bases separated the two germline ends. CDR3 bases: TGTGCCAGCAGTCCATCAGCGGCCTACGCGCTGTACTTC. As protein: CASSPSAAYALYF.

Only one count was recorded for this clonotype. J is TRBJ2-3 and V is TRBV2; 10 bases are shared with TRBD2. V lost 3 bases and J lost 6; bases outside the gene matches: 6. The CDR3 length is 15 residues. Germline-derived CDR1 and CDR2 are SNHLY and FYNNEI. The CDR3 protein is CASSDRLAGEDTQYF. The CDR3, as DNA: TGTGCCAGCAGTGACCGCCTAGCGGGAGAGGATACGCAGTATTTT.

The genes are TRBV6-1 and TRBJ1-4; D unresolved. The CDR3 contains 13 residues. Germline V gene lookup returns CDR1 MNHNS and CDR2 SASEGT. V was clipped by 5 bases and J by 8 bases, with 12 bases between them. CDR3 sequence: CASSSIGLEKLFF. CDR3 in DNA: TGTGCCAGCAGTAGCATAGGGCTCGAAAAACTGTTTTTT.

The chain joins TRBV7-8 to TRBJ2-4, with TRBD2 as a possible D gene (5 bases). The last part of the DNA fits TRBJ2-7 better; the J call may be wrong. CDR3 length equals 15 residues. Germline CDR1 reads SGHVS; CDR2 reads FQNEAQ. CDR3 bases: TGTGCCAGCAGTCCCGCGGGCAGGTTGGACTACGAGCAGTACTTC. Amino acid sequence: CASSPAGRLDYEQYF.

The J gene is TRBJ1-2, the V gene TRBV20-1; 7 nucleotides match TRBD1. V trimming: 6 bases; J trimming: 5 bases; junction bases outside the gene matches: 6. Germline CDR1 reads DFQATT; CDR2 reads SNEGSKA (reference sequence). CDR3 length: 12 amino acids. The CDR3 DNA is TGCAGTGCCAGACAGGGTGGATATGGCTACACCTTC. Translated: CSARQGGYGYTF.

There are a few counts of this clonotype. V usage is TRBV6-5 and J usage is TRBJ2-5, with D tentatively TRBD1 (8 bases). Germline values: CDR1 MNHEY, CDR2 SVGAGI. Trimming pared 8 bases from V and 5 bases from J, leaving 18 bases between. The CDR3 length is 14 residues. For the CDR3, the DNA is TGTGCCAGCGGACAGGGAGGGAGGGCCGAGACCCAGTACTTC. Translating it yields CASGQGGRAETQYF.

This rearrangement joins TRBV6-5 to TRBJ2-4; unclear D gene. V dropped 6 bases and J dropped 3 bases, with 12 bases sitting between them. The CDR3 runs 14 residues. The germline gives CDR1 MNHEY, CDR2 SVGAGI. The CDR3: CASSPRKVKNIQYF. The CDR3 DNA sequence: TGTGCCAGCAGCCCGCGAAAAGTCAAAAACATTCAGTACTTC.

This rearrangement joins TRBV7-2 to TRBJ2-1; 8 bases fit TRBD2. V lost 5 bases to trimming and J lost 9 bases; unmatched junction nucleotides: 6. The CDR3 contains 13 residues. Germline CDR1 and CDR2: SGHTA and FQGNSA. CDR3 in amino acids: CASSVDAGGEQFF. For the CDR3, the DNA is TGTGCCAGCAGCGTAGACGCGGGGGGTGAGCAGTTCTTC.

This chain uses TRBV7-9 with TRBJ2-7; 10 nucleotides match TRBD2. V lost 6 bases to trimming and J lost 7 bases; unmatched junction nucleotides: 15. This CDR3 has 16 amino acids. CDR1 and CDR2 (germline): SEHNR, FQNEAQ (reference sequence). CDR3 DNA sequence: TGTGCCAGCAGTGGCCCCCTAGCGGGGGCCTCGCGGGAGCAGTACTTC. This gives the protein CASSGPLAGASREQYF.